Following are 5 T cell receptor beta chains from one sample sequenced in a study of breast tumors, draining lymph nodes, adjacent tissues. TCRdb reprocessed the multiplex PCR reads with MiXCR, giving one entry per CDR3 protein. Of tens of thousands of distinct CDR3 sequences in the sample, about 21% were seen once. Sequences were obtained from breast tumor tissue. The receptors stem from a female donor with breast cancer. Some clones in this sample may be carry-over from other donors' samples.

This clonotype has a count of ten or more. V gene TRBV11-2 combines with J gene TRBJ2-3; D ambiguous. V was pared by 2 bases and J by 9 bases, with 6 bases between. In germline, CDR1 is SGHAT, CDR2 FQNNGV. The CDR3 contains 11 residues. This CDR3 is CASSLTGTQYF. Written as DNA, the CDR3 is TGTGCCAGCAGCTTAACTGGGACGCAGTATTTT.

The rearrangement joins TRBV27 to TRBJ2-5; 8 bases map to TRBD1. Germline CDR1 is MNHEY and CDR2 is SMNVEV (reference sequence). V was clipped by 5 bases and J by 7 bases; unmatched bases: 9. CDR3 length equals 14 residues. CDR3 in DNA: TGTGCCAGCAGTCGACAGGGGCCTAAGGGGACCCAGTACTTC. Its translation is CASSRQGPKGTQYF.

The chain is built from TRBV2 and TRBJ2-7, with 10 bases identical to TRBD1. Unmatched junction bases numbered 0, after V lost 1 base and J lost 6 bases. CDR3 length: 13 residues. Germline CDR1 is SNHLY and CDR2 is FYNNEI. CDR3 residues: CASSEGTGGEQYF. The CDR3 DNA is TGTGCCAGCAGTGAAGGGACAGGGGGCGAGCAGTACTTC.

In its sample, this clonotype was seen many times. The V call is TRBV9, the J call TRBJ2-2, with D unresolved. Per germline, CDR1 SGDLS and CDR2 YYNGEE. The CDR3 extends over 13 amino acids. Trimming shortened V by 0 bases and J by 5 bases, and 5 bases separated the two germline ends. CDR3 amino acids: CASSVVETGELFF. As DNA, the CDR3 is TGTGCCAGCAGCGTAGTGGAGACCGGGGAGCTGTTTTTT. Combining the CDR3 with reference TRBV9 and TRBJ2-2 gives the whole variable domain DSGVTQTPKHLITATGQRVTLRCSPRSGDLSVYWYQQSLDQGLQFLIQYYNGEERAKGNILERFSAQQFPDLHSELNLSSLELGDSALYFCASSVVETGELFFGEGSRLTVL.

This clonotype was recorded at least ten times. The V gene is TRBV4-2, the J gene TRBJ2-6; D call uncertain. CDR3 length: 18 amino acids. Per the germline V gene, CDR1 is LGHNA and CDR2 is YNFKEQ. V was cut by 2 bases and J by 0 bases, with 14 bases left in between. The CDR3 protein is CASSQKRFQRSGANVLTF. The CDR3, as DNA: TGTGCCAGCAGCCAAAAAAGATTTCAGCGCTCTGGGGCCAACGTCCTGACTTTC.